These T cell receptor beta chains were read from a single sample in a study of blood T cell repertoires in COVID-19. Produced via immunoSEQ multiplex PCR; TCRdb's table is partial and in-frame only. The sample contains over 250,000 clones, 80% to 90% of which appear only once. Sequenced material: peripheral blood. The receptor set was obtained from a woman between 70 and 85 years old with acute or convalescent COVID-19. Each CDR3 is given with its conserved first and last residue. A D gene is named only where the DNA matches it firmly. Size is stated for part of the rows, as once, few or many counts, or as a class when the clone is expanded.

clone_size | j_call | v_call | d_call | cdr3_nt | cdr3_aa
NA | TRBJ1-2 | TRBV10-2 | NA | TGCGCCAGCAGTGAGCCCAGGGTGGGGTCTAACTATGGCTACACCTTC | CASSEPRVGSNYGYTF
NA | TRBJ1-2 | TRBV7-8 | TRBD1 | TGTGCCAGCAGCCTAAGGGACAGCTCCTATGGCTACACCTTC | CASSLRDSSYGYTF
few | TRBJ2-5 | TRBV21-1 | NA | TGTGCCAGCCACGAGGCGGCGCCGGGGCAAGAGACCCAGTACTTC | CASHEAAPGQETQYF
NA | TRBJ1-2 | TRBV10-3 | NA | TGTGCCATCAGTAACGCGGCCACTTCGTCACCCTATGGCTACACCTTC | CAISNAATSSPYGYTF
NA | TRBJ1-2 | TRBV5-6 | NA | TGTGCCAGCAGCTATAGCGACAGGCTAGGCTACACCTTC | CASSYSDRLGYTF
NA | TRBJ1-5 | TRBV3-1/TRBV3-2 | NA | TGTGCCAGCAGCCAAGATCGGAATCAGCCCCAGCATTTT | CASSQDRNQPQHF
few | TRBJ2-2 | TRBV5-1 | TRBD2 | TGCGCCAGCAGCTCAGGACTAGCGGGGGGAAAGTACACCGGGGAGCTGTTTTTT | CASSSGLAGGKYTGELFF
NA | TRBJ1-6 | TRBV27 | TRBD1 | TGTGCCAGCAGATGGACAGGGAAGGTCTCACCCCTCCACTTT | CASRWTGKVSPLHF
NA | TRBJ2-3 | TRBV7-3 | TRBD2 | TGTGCCAGCAGCCCGACTAGCGGGGGCTTTGGTAGCACAGATACGCAGTATTTT | CASSPTSGGFGSTDTQYF
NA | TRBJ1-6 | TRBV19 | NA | TGTGCCAGTACGGGGGGGAGCTCCTATAATTCACCCCTCCACTTT | CASTGGSSYNSPLHF
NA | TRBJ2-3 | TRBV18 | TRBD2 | TGTGCCAGCTCCCTCCGACTAGCAGGCACAGATACGCAGTATTTT | CASSLRLAGTDTQYF
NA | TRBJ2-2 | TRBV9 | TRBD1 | TGTGCCAGCAACTTAGGGACAGGGCCGACCGGGGAGCTGTTTTTT | CASNLGTGPTGELFF
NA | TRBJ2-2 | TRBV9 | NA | TGTGCCAGCAGCCTGCGCAGGGAAAGTGGATCCGGGGAGCTGTTTTTT | CASSLRRESGSGELFF
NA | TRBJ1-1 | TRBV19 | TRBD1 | TGTGCCAGTAGAAGTCCCCGGACAGGCAGCACTGAAGCTTTCTTT | CASRSPRTGSTEAFF